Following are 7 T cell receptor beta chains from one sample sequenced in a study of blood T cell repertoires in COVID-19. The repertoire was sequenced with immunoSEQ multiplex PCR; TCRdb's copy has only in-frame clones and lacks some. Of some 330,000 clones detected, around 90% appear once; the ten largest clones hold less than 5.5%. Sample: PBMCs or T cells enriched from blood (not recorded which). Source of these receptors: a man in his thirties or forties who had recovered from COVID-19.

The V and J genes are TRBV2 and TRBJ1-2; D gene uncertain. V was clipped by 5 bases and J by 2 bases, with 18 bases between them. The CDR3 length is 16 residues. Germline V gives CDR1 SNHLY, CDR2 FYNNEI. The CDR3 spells CASSLEALPANYGYTF. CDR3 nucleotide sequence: TGTGCCAGCAGTCTAGAGGCCTTACCGGCCAACTATGGCTACACCTTC.

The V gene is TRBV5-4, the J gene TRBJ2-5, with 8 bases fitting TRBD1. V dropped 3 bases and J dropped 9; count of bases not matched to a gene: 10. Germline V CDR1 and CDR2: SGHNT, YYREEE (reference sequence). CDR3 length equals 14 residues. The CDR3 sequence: CASSSRQGRAAQYF. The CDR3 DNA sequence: TGTGCCAGCAGCTCTCGACAGGGGAGAGCGGCCCAGTACTTC.

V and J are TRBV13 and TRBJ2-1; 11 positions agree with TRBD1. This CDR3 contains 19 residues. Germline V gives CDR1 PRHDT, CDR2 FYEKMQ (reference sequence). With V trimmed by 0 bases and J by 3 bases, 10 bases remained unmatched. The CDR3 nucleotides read TGTGCCAGCAGCTTAGGCACCGGGACAGGGGGACCCCACTACAATGAGCAGTTCTTC. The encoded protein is CASSLGTGTGGPHYNEQFF.

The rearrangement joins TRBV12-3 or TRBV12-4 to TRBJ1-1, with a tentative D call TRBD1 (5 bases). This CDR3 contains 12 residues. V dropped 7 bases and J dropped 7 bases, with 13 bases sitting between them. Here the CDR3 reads CASTLGGREAFF. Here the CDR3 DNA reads TGTGCCAGCACCCTGGGGGGACGTGAAGCTTTCTTT.

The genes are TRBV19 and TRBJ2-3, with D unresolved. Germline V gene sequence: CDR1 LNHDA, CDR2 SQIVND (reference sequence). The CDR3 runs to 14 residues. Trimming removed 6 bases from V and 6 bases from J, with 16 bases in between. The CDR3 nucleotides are TGTGCCAGTAGCACCGGAAGCACCGGGGATACGCAGTATTTT. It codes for CASSTGSTGDTQYF.

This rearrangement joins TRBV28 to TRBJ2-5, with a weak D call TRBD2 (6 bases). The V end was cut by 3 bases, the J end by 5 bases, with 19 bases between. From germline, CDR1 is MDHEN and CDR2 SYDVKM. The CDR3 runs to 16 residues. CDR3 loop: CASSLLPGLHGETQYF. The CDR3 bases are TGTGCCAGCAGTTTGTTACCGGGACTCCACGGGGAGACCCAGTACTTC. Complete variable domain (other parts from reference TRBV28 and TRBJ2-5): DVKVTQSSRYLVKRTGEKVFLECVQDMDHENMFWYRQDPGLGLRLIYFSYDVKMKEKGDIPEGYSVSREKKERFSLILESASTNQTSMYLCASSLLPGLHGETQYFGPGTRLLVL.

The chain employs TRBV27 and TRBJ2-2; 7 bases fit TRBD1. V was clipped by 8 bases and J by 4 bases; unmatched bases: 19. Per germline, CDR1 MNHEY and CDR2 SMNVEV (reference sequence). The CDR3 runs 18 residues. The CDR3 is CASALRQGRVGTTGELFF. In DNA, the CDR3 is TGTGCCAGCGCCCTTAGACAGGGCCGGGTGGGCACCACCGGGGAGCTGTTTTTT.